These 32 T cell receptor beta chains were all obtained from the same sample, sequenced in a study of CD8+ T cells in alopecia areata. The treatment was: oral pan-JAK inhibitor, 5-10 mg twice daily. Once RNA had been extracted, it was reverse transcribed into cDNA to act as the sequencing template. Here immunoSEQ multiplex PCR was the method, and the copy in TCRdb shows in-frame clones only, minus some. The table has roughly 180,000 clones, about three fifths seen once. The sequencing used CD4+ T cells sorted from blood, collected at week 4, from a patient treated with tofacitinib. The receptors shown here come from a human donor with alopecia areata.

The V and J genes are TRBV25-1 and TRBJ2-1; 14 bases are shared with TRBD2. This CDR3 comprises 18 residues. Germline values: CDR1 MGHDK, CDR2 SYGVNS. The ends lost 1 base at V and 2 bases at J; junction bases unmatched: 4. Here the CDR3 reads CASSESGTSGGAYNEQFF. The CDR3 nucleotides read TGTGCCAGCAGTGAATCCGGGACTAGCGGGGGAGCCTACAATGAGCAGTTCTTC. The full variable domain, in which reference TRBV25-1 and TRBJ2-1 provide the parts outside the CDR3, is EADIYQTPRYLVIGTGKKITLECSQTMGHDKMYWYQQDPGMELHLIHYSYGVNSTEKGDLSSESTVSRIRTEHFPLTLESARPSHTSQYLCASSESGTSGGAYNEQFFGPGTRLTVL.

The chain recombines TRBV29-1 with TRBJ2-5, with TRBD1 as a possible D gene (5 bases). V dropped 6 bases and J dropped 2 bases, with 16 bases sitting between them. From germline, CDR1 is SQVTM and CDR2 ANQGSEA. The CDR3 runs to 14 residues. The CDR3 loop reads CSVVDRLTQETQYF. The CDR3 DNA sequence: TGCAGCGTGGTAGACAGACTGACGCAAGAGACCCAGTACTTC.

This clone has only a few counts. V usage is TRBV4-1 and J usage is TRBJ2-4; TRBD2 matches at 8 bases. The ends lost 6 bases at V and 2 bases at J; junction bases unmatched: 9. Germline V gene data show CDR1 as MGHRA and CDR2 as YSYEKL. The CDR3 runs 16 residues. The CDR3 DNA follows: TGCGCCAGCAGACTTACAACTAGCGGTTCCAAAAACATTCAGTACTTC. Protein sequence: CASRLTTSGSKNIQYF.

The CDR3 is CAWSVLHDEQFF. The CDR3 nucleotides are TGTGCCTGGAGTGTACTCCATGATGAGCAGTTCTTC. The chain carries TRBV30 and TRBJ2-1; D not certain. The CDR3 has 12 amino acids. Germline values: CDR1 GTSNPN, CDR2 SVGIG (reference sequence). V was cut by 0 bases and J by 8 bases, with 8 bases left in between.

This clone rates as medium-sized. This sequence joins TRBV19 and TRBJ1-6; TRBD1 matches at 7 bases. The trim removed 7 bases at V and 6 bases at J, leaving 12 bases unmatched. CDR3 length equals 16 residues. The germline gives CDR1 LNHDA, CDR2 SQIVND (reference sequence). The CDR3 reads CASKTGQVDLNSPLHF. The CDR3 DNA reads as TGTGCCAGTAAAACCGGACAGGTGGATCTTAATTCACCCCTCCACTTT.

V is TRBV2 and J is TRBJ2-7, with 11 nucleotides matching TRBD2. This CDR3 spans 12 amino acids. The V gene end was trimmed by 8 bases and the J gene end by 4 bases; junction bases not matched to a gene: 1. CDR1 SNHLY and CDR2 FYNNEI come from the germline V gene. CDR3 loop: CASGLAGYEQYF. Here the CDR3 DNA reads TGTGCCAGCGGACTAGCGGGTTACGAGCAGTACTTC. Based on the CDR3 plus reference TRBV2 and TRBJ2-7, the full variable domain is EPEVTQTPSHQVTQMGQEVILRCVPISNHLYFYWYRQILGQKVEFLVSFYNNEISEKSEIFDDQFSVERPDGSNFTLKIRSTKLEDSAMYFCASGLAGYEQYFGPGTRLTVT.

This rearrangement joins TRBV2 to TRBJ2-7; D not certain. V was cut by 8 bases and J by 0 bases, with 11 bases left in between. Germline CDR1 SNHLY, CDR2 FYNNEI. This CDR3 contains 13 residues. The CDR3 bases are TGTGCCAGCCTATCCCAGGCCTCCTACGAGCAGTACTTC. Amino acid sequence: CASLSQASYEQYF.

The chain recombines TRBV30 with TRBJ2-3; D not certain. The CDR3 has 14 residues. Trimming took 4 bases from V and 2 from J, leaving 13 bases between them. The V gene's germline CDR1 is GTSNPN and CDR2 SVGIG (reference sequence). This CDR3 is CAWTGPRYTDTQYF. The CDR3 DNA reads TGTGCCTGGACCGGCCCCAGATACACAGATACGCAGTATTTT.

The sample holds a few counts of this clone. The V and J genes are TRBV11-2 and TRBJ2-4; unclear D gene. The V gene lost 2 bases and the J gene lost 0 bases, with 8 bases spanning the gap. There are 15 residues in the CDR3. Germline assignment: CDR1 SGHAT and CDR2 FQNNGV. CDR3 protein: CASSLLGLAKNIQYF. CDR3 DNA: TGTGCCAGCAGCTTATTGGGTCTAGCCAAAAACATTCAGTACTTC.

The chain is built from TRBV27 and TRBJ1-6; TRBD1 agrees at 11 bases. CDR3 length: 16 amino acids. From germline, CDR1 is MNHEY and CDR2 SMNVEV (reference sequence). V shed 5 bases, J shed 8 bases, and the junction held 8 bases outside the gene matches. CDR3 sequence reads: CASSLGQGARDSPLHF. The DNA of the CDR3 is TGTGCCAGCAGTCTAGGACAGGGGGCGAGGGATTCACCCCTCCACTTT.

This clone was seen a few times. The genes are TRBV11-2 and TRBJ2-1; possibly TRBD2 for D (6 bases). The CDR3 length is 13 residues. Germline V gives CDR1 SGHAT, CDR2 FQNNGV. Trimming stripped 5 bases from V and 5 bases from J, with 10 bases between. CDR3 protein: CASSGAGNNEQFF. The CDR3, as DNA: TGTGCCAGCAGCGGGGCGGGGAACAATGAGCAGTTCTTC.

The chain uses TRBV15 and TRBJ2-5; D unresolved. Between the trimmed V and J ends, which lost 0 bases and 5 bases, there was a span of 4 bases. CDR3 length: 12 residues. Germline V lookup: CDR1 LNHNV, CDR2 YYDKDF (reference sequence). The CDR3 coding sequence is TGTGCCACCAGCAGAGATGGGGAGACCCAGTACTTC. Protein: CATSRDGETQYF.

The chain couples TRBV25-1 to TRBJ1-6, with 10 bases identical to TRBD1. Per the germline V gene, CDR1 is MGHDK and CDR2 is SYGVNS. The CDR3 is made up of 15 amino acids. J lost 10 bases, V lost 3 bases, and 6 bases had no gene match. CDR3 DNA: TGTGCCAGCAGTGAGTGGGACAGGGGCGAGTCACCCCTCCACTTT. Its protein is CASSEWDRGESPLHF. Combining the CDR3 with reference TRBV25-1 and TRBJ1-6 gives the whole variable domain EADIYQTPRYLVIGTGKKITLECSQTMGHDKMYWYQQDPGMELHLIHYSYGVNSTEKGDLSSESTVSRIRTEHFPLTLESARPSHTSQYLCASSEWDRGESPLHFGNGTRLTVT.

The genes are TRBV30 and TRBJ2-7, with no clear D. V was trimmed by 4 bases and J by 3 bases, leaving 10 bases between them. Germline CDR1 reads GTSNPN; CDR2 reads SVGIG (reference sequence). The CDR3 contains 12 residues. The CDR3 spells CAWTGVGYEQYF. CDR3 DNA: TGTGCCTGGACTGGGGTAGGCTACGAGCAGTACTTC.

The genes are TRBV27 and TRBJ1-1; tentative D call: TRBD1 (6 bases). The CDR3 has 13 residues. Germline-derived CDR1 and CDR2 are MNHEY and SMNVEV (reference sequence). The germline V and J ends were trimmed by 3 bases and 4 bases, with 9 bases remaining between them. CDR3 bases: TGTGCCAGCAGTTTGGAAGGGGGCACTGAAGCTTTCTTT. It specifies CASSLEGGTEAFF.

The gene calls are TRBV7-2 and TRBJ1-2; D not resolved. The CDR3 is 14 amino acids. Trimming shortened V by 3 bases and J by 3 bases, and 11 bases separated the two germline ends. CDR1 and CDR2 from the germline V gene are SGHTA and FQGNSA. This CDR3 is CASSFGESDYGYTF. The CDR3 coding sequence is TGTGCCAGCAGCTTTGGTGAGAGTGACTATGGCTACACCTTC.

The chain has TRBV7-6 and TRBJ2-5; D unresolved. There are 13 residues in the CDR3. From germline, CDR1 is SGHVS and CDR2 FNYEAQ. V dropped 2 bases and J dropped 2 bases, with 6 bases sitting between them. Written as DNA, the CDR3 is TGTGCCAGCAGCTTAAGGGATCAAGAGACCCAGTACTTC. Translating it yields CASSLRDQETQYF.

This chain links TRBV19 with TRBJ1-5; D is undetermined. Trimming pared 4 bases from V and 7 bases from J, leaving 11 bases between. Germline V gene lookup returns CDR1 LNHDA and CDR2 SQIVND (reference sequence). The CDR3 sequence is 13 residues long. DNA for the CDR3: TGTGCCAGTAGTACATCAAGGGCCCAGCCCCAGCATTTT. It is translated as CASSTSRAQPQHF.

A remark on this clone: Other DNA variants within this sample encode the same CDR3. The chain uses TRBV30 and TRBJ1-1; 9 nucleotides line up with TRBD1. The CDR3 loop spans 13 amino acids. Germline assignment: CDR1 GTSNPN and CDR2 SVGIG (reference sequence). The junction had 2 bases not matched to a gene; V was cut back by 4 bases and J by 2 bases. The CDR3 sequence is CAWNRGRNTEAFF. Here the CDR3 DNA reads TGTGCCTGGAACAGGGGGCGAAACACTGAAGCTTTCTTT. Complete variable domain (other parts from reference TRBV30 and TRBJ1-1): SQTIHQWPATLVQPVGSPLSLECTVEGTSNPNLYWYRQAAGRGLQLLFYSVGIGQISSEVPQNLSASRPQDRQFILSSKKLLLSDSGFYLCAWNRGRNTEAFFGQGTRLTVV.

In this sample, this clone turned up a few times. The chain joins TRBV28 to TRBJ2-1; no reliable D call. Trimming stripped 6 bases from V and 3 bases from J, with 9 bases between. There are 13 residues in the CDR3. CDR1 is MDHEN, CDR2 SYDVKM, per germline. CDR3 sequence: CASSFRSYNEQFF. The CDR3 DNA sequence: TGTGCCAGCAGCTTCCGGAGCTACAATGAGCAGTTCTTC.

This rearrangement joins TRBV18 to TRBJ1-5; D not certain. CDR1 KGHSH and CDR2 LQKENI come from the germline V gene. The CDR3 has 14 residues. Trimming stripped 4 bases from V and 4 bases from J, with 11 bases between. The CDR3 DNA follows: TGTGCCAGCTCACGTTCGTCGGCGAATCAGCCCCAGCATTTT. Its protein product is CASSRSSANQPQHF.

This clone was detected only a few times. The chain has TRBV10-3 and TRBJ2-7; 11 bases match TRBD2. V trimming: 7 bases; J trimming: 3 bases; junction bases outside the gene matches: 8. This CDR3 contains 15 residues. Germline values: CDR1 ENHRY, CDR2 SYGVKD. The CDR3 spells CAIMTTSGGNYEQYF. The CDR3 coding sequence is TGTGCCATCATGACAACTAGCGGGGGAAACTACGAGCAGTACTTC.

This chain joins TRBV7-3 and TRBJ2-7, with 7 positions matching TRBD1. Unmatched junction bases numbered 7, after V lost 5 bases and J lost 6 bases. Germline V CDR1 and CDR2: SGHTA, FQGTGA. The length of the CDR3 is 13 residues. This chain's CDR3 is CASSTDRAGEQYF. The CDR3 DNA reads TGTGCCAGCAGCACCGACAGGGCAGGCGAGCAGTACTTC.

V is TRBV30 and J is TRBJ1-1, with D uncertain. Germline V gives CDR1 GTSNPN, CDR2 SVGIG (reference sequence). The CDR3 is 13 amino acids. Trimming took 2 bases from V and 3 from J, leaving 10 bases between them. Here the CDR3 reads CAWSLGFHTEAFF. The CDR3 DNA reads TGTGCCTGGAGTTTGGGGTTCCACACTGAAGCTTTCTTT.

This clone showed up just a few times. The chain links TRBV7-2 to TRBJ2-4; D unclear. The CDR3 has 13 residues. Germline CDR1 is SGHTA and CDR2 is FQGNSA. Trimming removed 2 bases from V and 6 bases from J, with 8 bases in between. CDR3 sequence (DNA): TGTGCCAGCAGCTTAAGAGAAGGAAACATTCAGTACTTC. This codes for CASSLREGNIQYF.

This clone was detected a few times. The V call is TRBV5-1, the J call TRBJ2-5; D call uncertain. The CDR3 sequence is 13 residues long. Trimming stripped 3 bases from V and 1 base from J, with 7 bases between. CDR1 is SGHRS and CDR2 is YFSETQ in the germline V gene. The CDR3 nucleotides read TGCGCCAGCAGCTGGGCGCCCCAAGAGACCCAGTACTTC. Translated, it gives CASSWAPQETQYF.

V gene TRBV9 combines with J gene TRBJ2-3; no clear D. Germline V lookup: CDR1 SGDLS, CDR2 YYNGEE. V gave up 2 bases and J gave up 6 bases, with 13 bases separating them. CDR3 length equals 14 residues. The CDR3 coding sequence is TGTGCCAGCAGCGTTGCTTCGCGGCAGGATACGCAGTATTTT. Amino acid sequence: CASSVASRQDTQYF.

The chain couples TRBV7-9 to TRBJ2-7; 7 nucleotides match TRBD1. V lost 4 bases and J lost 4; bases outside the gene matches: 13. Germline V gene lookup returns CDR1 SEHNR and CDR2 FQNEAQ (reference sequence). The CDR3 has 16 residues. This chain's CDR3 is CASSSLGQERRYEQYF. Here the CDR3 DNA reads TGTGCCAGCAGCTCGCTCGGACAGGAGAGACGTTACGAGCAGTACTTC. Together with reference TRBV7-9 and TRBJ2-7, the CDR3 gives the full variable domain: DTGVSQNPRHKITKRGQNVTFRCDPISEHNRLYWYRQTLGQGPEFLTYFQNEAQLEKSRLLSDRFSAERPKGSFSTLEIQRTEQGDSAMYLCASSSLGQERRYEQYFGPGTRLTVT.

The J gene is TRBJ1-1, the V gene TRBV7-8, with D possibly matching TRBD1 (6 bases). CDR1 is SGHVS and CDR2 is FQNEAQ in the germline V gene. This CDR3 is 13 amino acids long. The V end was cut by 5 bases, the J end by 5 bases, with 12 bases between. Written as DNA, the CDR3 is TGTGCCAGCAGCCCTCAGGGGTGGACTGAAGCTTTCTTT. Residues: CASSPQGWTEAFF.

This chain links TRBV6-1 with TRBJ1-6, with D maybe TRBD1 (5 bases). The CDR3 is made up of 15 amino acids. Germline V lookup: CDR1 MNHNS, CDR2 SASEGT. Trimming removed 2 bases at V and 8 bases at J, with 13 bases between. In DNA form, the CDR3 reads TGTGCCAGCAGTGAACAGGGATCATCGTATTCACCCCTCCACTTT. It specifies CASSEQGSSYSPLHF.

The chain employs TRBV7-2 and TRBJ1-1, with 7 positions matching TRBD1. The CDR3 has 14 amino acids. In germline, CDR1 is SGHTA, CDR2 FQGNSA. V dropped 4 bases and J dropped 7; count of bases not matched to a gene: 9. CDR3 nucleotide sequence: TGTGCCAGCAGCTATCGGACAGGTGACTATGAAGCTTTCTTT. Its translation is CASSYRTGDYEAFF.

The genes are TRBV7-3 and TRBJ2-7; 7 bases are a match to TRBD1. CDR3 length equals 14 residues. Per the germline V gene, CDR1 is SGHTA and CDR2 is FQGTGA. V shed 4 bases and J 2 bases; nucleotides not matched to a gene: 5. The CDR3 protein is CASSSARGPYEQYF. CDR3 bases: TGTGCCAGCAGCTCGGCGAGGGGGCCCTACGAGCAGTACTTC.